This TCR beta chain derives from a study of CD8 T cells in ankylosing spondylitis (dated by TCRdb to 2016 to 2017). About the full investigation: The study profiled T cell receptor beta repertoires in healthy donors and ankylosing spondylitis patients to find disease-linked TCR variants. Peripheral blood was sampled, and synovial fluid was additionally collected from ankylosing spondylitis patients. The whole study cohort included 108 healthy donors and 25 ankylosing spondylitis patients.

There are many counts of this clonotype. Its antigen specificity is not known. Base qualities are not provided; no much larger clone lies one nucleotide away. Sequenced using an Illumina HiSeq 2500. TCR beta libraries were prepared by quantitative 5'-RACE with molecular barcodes. Regarding the original processing steps: To identify disease-linked TCR variants, a new computational method was used, one built on a probabilistic model of VDJ rearrangement. The public sequencing data were trimmed at Q25 with fastp and processed into clonotypes with MiXCR by TCRdb, which kept only in-frame beta chains. Rows are combined by CDR3 protein, so each entry shows the most common genes and DNA. TCRdb, rather than the study authors, made the V and J calls. A total of about 140,000 distinct CDR3 sequences appear in this sample, approximately 7.4% of them only once. Of the sample, over 10% falls within the top ten clones.

The CDR3 holds 13 amino acids from the cysteine to the phenylalanine. CDR3 DNA only is kept here, 39 bases in frame from base 1. The germline V end is reduced by 4 bases and the J end by 7 bases; junction bases left unmatched: 6. CDR1 and CDR2 are drawn from the germline V gene: MGHDK, SYGVNS. On the study overall, not on this receptor specifically: Some TCR beta motif variants had previously been reported in synovial fluid and blood of reactive arthritis patients, which suggested common disease-initiation mechanisms. Blood from ankylosing spondylitis patients appeared to be characterized by a TCR beta motif composed of under 10 highly homologous amino acid variants. A CD8+ phenotype was shown by the disease-linked clones, which were found at relatively low frequencies in peripheral blood. Significant enrichment of the disease-linked clones was reported in matched synovial fluid samples from ankylosing spondylitis patients.

Source material: blood, either unsorted or a sorted T cell fraction (not recorded which). This TCR came from a female donor with ankylosing spondylitis or in good health (not recorded which). This receptor chain uses TRBV25-1 and TRBJ1-1, with 7 bases matching TRBD1. CDR3 region: CASSAPGQIEAFF. The bases read TGTGCCAGCAGTGCTCCGGGACAGATTGAAGCTTTCTTT.